One sample yielded the 2 T cell receptor beta chains listed below, sequenced in a study of OX40 agonist ivuxolimab in advanced cancers. Using immunoSEQ multiplex PCR, the repertoire was profiled, and TCRdb retains in-frame clones only, with some absent. The table has more than 65,000 clones, under 80% seen once. This specimen consisted of CD4+ or CD8+ T cells sorted from blood, obtained in a trial of the OX40 agonist ivuxolimab. These receptor sequences come from an adult with an advanced solid tumor such as melanoma, head and neck, liver or kidney cancer.

About this clone: Other DNA sequences in this specimen translate into the identical CDR3. V gene TRBV6-5 combines with J gene TRBJ2-7; tentatively, D is TRBD2 (6 bases). The CDR3 spans 12 residues. The germline V gene has CDR1 MNHEY and CDR2 SVGAGI. The germline V and J ends were trimmed by 6 bases and 3 bases, with 9 bases remaining between them. The CDR3 nucleotides are TGTGCCAGCAGGGGCGGGGACTACGAGCAGTACTTC. Translating it yields CASRGGDYEQYF.

The chain has TRBV5-1 and TRBJ2-3; perhaps TRBD1 as D (6 bases). Germline V gene lookup returns CDR1 SGHRS and CDR2 YFSETQ. V lost 3 bases and J 0 bases, leaving 11 bases between the germline ends. This CDR3 region has 15 residues. CDR3 region: CASSYDRLSTDTQYF. CDR3 nucleotide sequence: TGCGCCAGCAGCTACGACAGGCTTAGCACAGATACGCAGTATTTT. Looking up the rest from reference TRBV5-1 and TRBJ2-3 gives the full variable domain: KAGVTQTPRYLIKTRGQQVTLSCSPISGHRSVSWYQQTPGQGLQFLFEYFSETQRNKGNFPGRFSGRQFSNSRSEMNVSTLELGDSALYLCASSYDRLSTDTQYFGPGTRLTVL.